This T cell receptor beta chain was captured in a study of OX40 agonist ivuxolimab in advanced cancers. As for the study in general: Patients enrolled in dose escalation were diagnosed with hepatocellular carcinoma, melanoma, renal cell or head and neck cancer. Study-level results: There were, on average, more expanded clones in CD8+ T cells than in CD4+. Some nonresponders likewise displayed low normalized T-cell clonal expansion.

This clone was seen more than once but under ten times. Its antigen remains unknown. V was trimmed by 5 bases and J by 0 bases, leaving 5 bases between them. This CDR3 is built from 14 residues. Germline V gives CDR1 SEHNR, CDR2 FQNEAQ (reference sequence). Profiled with immunoSEQ multiplex PCR; TCRdb holds only in-frame clones, not every one. This table holds tens of thousands of clones, around 82% found once. Systemic immunosuppression or autoimmune disease history was grounds to exclude patients. Specimen: CD4+ or CD8+ T cells sorted from blood, collected in a trial of the OX40 agonist ivuxolimab. The receptor was isolated from an adult with an advanced solid tumor such as melanoma, head and neck, liver or kidney cancer. The V gene is TRBV7-9, the J gene TRBJ2-6; D gene ambiguous. The CDR3 loop reads CASSPISGANVLTF. CDR3 nucleotides: TGTGCCAGCAGCCCCATCTCTGGGGCCAACGTCCTGACTTTC.